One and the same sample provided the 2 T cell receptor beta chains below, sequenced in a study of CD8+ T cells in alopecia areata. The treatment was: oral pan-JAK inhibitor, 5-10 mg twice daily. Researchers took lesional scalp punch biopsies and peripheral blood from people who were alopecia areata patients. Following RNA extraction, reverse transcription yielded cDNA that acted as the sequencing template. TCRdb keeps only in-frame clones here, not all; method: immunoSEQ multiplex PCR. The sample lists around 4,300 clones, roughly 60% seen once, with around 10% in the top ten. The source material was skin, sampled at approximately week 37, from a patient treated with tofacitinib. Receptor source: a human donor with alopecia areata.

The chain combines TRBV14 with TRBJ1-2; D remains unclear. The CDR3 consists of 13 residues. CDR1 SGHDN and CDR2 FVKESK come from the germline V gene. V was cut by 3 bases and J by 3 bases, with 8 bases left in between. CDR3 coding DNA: TGTGCCAGCAGCCAGGTAGCTTACTATGGCTACACCTTC. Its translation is CASSQVAYYGYTF.

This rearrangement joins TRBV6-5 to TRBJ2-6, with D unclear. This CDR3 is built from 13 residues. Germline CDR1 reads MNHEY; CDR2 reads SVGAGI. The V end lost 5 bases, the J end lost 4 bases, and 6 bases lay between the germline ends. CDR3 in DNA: TGTGCCAGCAGTGGGTGGGGGGCCAACGTCCTGACTTTC. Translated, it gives CASSGWGANVLTF.